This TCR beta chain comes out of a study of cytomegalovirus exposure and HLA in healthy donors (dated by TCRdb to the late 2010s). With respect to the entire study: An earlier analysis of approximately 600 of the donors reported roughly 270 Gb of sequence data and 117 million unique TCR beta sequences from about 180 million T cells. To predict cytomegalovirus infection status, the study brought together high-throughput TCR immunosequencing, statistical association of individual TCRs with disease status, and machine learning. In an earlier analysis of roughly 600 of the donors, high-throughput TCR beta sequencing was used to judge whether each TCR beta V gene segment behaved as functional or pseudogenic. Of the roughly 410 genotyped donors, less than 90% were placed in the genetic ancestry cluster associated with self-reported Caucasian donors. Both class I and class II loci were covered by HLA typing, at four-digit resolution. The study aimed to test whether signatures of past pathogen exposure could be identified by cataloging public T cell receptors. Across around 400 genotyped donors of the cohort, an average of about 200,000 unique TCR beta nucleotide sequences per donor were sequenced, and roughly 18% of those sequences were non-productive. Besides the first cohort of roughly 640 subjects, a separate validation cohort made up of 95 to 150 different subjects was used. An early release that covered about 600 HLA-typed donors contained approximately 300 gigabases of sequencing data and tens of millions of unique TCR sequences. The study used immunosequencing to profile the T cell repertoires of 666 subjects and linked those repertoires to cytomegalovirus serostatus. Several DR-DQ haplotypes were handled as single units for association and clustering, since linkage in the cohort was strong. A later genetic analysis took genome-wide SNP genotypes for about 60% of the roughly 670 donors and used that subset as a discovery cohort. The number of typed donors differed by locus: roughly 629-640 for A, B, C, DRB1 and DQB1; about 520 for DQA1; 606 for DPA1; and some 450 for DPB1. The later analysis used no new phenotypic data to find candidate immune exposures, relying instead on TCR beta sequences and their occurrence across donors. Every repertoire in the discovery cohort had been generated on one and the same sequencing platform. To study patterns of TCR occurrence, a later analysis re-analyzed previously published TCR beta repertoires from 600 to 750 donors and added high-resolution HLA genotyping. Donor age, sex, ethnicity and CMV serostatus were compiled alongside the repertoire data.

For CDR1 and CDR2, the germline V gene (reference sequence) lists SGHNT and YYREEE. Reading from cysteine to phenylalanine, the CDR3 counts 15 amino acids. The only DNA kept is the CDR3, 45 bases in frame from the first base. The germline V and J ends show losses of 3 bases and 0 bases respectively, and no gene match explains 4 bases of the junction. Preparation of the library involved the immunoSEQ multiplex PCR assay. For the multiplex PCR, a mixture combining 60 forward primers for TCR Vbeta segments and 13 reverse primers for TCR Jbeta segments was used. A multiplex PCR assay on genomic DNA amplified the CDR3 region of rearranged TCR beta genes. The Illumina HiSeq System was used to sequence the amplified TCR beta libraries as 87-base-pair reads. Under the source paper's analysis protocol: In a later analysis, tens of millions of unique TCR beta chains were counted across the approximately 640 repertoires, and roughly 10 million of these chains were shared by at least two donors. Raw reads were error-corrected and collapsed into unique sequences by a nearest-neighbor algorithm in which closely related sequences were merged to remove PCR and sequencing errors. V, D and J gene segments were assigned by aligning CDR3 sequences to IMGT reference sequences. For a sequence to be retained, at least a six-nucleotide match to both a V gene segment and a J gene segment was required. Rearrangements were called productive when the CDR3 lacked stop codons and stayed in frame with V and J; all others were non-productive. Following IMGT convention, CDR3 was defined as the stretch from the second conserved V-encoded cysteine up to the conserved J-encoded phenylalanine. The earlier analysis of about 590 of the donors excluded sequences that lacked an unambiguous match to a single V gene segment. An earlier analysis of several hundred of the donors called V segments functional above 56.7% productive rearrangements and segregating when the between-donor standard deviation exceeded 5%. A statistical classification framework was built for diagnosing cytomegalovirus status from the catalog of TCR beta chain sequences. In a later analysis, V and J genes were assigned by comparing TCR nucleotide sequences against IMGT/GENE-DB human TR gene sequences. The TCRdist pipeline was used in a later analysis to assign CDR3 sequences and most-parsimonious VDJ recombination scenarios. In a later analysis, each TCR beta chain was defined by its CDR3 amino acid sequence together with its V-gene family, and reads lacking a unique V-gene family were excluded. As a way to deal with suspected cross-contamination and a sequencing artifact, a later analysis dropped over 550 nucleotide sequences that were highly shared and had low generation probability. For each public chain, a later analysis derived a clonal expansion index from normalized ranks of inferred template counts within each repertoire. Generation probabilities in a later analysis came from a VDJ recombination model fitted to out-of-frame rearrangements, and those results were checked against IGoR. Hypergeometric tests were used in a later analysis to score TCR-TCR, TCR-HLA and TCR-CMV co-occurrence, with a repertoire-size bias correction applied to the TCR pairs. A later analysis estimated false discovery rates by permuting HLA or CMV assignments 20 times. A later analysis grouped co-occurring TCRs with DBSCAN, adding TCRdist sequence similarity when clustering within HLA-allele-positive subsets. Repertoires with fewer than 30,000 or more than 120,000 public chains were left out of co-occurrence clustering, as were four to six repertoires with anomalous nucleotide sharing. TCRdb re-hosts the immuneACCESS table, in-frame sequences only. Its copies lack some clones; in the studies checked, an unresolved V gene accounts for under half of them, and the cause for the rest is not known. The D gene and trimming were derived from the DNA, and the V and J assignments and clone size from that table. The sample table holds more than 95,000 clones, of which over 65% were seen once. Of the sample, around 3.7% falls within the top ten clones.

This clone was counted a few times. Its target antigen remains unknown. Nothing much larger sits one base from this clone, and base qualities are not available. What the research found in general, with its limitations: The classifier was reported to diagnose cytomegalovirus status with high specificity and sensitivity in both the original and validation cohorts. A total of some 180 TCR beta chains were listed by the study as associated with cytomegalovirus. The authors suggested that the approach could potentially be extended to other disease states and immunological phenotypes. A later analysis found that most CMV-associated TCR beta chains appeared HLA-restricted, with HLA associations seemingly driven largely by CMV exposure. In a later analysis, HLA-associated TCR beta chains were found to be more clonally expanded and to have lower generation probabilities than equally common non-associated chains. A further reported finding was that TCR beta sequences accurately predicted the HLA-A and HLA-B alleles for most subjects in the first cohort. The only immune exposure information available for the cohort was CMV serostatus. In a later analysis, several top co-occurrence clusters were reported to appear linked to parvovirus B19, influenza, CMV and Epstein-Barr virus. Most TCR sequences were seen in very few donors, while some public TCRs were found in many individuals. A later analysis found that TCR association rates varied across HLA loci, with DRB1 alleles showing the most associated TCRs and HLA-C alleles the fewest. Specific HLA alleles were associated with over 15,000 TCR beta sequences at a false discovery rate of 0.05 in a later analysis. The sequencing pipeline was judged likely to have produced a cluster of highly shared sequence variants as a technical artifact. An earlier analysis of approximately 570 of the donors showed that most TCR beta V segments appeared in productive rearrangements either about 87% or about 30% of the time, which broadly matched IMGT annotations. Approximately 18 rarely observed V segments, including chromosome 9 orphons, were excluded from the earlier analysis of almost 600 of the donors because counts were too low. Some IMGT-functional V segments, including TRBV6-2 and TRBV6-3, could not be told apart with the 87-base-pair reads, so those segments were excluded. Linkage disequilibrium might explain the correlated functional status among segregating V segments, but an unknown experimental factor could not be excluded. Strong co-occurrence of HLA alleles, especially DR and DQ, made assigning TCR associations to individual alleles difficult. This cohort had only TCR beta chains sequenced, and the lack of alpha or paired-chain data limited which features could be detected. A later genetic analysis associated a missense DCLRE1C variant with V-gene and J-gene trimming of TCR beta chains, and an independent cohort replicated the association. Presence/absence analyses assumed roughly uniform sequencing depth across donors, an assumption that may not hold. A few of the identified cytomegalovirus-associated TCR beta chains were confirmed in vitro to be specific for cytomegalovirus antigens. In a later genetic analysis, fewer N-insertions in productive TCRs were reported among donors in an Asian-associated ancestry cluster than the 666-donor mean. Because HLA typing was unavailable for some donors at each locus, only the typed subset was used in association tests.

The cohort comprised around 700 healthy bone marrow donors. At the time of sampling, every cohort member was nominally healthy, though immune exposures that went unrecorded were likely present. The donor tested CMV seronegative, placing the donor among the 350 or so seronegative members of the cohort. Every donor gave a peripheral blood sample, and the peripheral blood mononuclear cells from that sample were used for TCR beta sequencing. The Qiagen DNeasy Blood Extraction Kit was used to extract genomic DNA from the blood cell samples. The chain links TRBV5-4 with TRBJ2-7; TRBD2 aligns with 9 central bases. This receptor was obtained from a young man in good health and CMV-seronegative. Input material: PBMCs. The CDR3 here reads CASSYNSGSSYEQYF. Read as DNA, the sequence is TGTGCCAGCAGCTATAATAGCGGGAGCTCCTACGAGCAGTACTTC.